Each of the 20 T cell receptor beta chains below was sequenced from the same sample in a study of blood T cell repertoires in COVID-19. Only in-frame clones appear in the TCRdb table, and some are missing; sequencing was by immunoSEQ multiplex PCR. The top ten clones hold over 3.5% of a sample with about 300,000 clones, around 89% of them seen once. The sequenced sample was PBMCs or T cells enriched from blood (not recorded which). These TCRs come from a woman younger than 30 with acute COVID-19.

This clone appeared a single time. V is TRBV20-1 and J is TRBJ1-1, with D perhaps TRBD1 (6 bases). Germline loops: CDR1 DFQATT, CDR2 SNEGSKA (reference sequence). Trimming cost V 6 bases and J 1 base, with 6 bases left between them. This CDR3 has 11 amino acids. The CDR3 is CSAGGNTEAFF. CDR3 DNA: TGCAGTGCAGGGGGGAACACTGAAGCTTTCTTT.

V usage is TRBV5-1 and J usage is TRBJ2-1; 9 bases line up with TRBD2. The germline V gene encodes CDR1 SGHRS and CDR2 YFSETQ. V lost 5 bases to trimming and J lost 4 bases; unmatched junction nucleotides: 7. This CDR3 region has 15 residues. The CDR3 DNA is TGCGCCAGCAGTTCGACTAGCGGAGTTTACAATGAGCAGTTCTTC. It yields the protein CASSSTSGVYNEQFF. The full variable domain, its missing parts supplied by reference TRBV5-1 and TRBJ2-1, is KAGVTQTPRYLIKTRGQQVTLSCSPISGHRSVSWYQQTPGQGLQFLFEYFSETQRNKGNFPGRFSGRQFSNSRSEMNVSTLELGDSALYLCASSSTSGVYNEQFFGPGTRLTVL.

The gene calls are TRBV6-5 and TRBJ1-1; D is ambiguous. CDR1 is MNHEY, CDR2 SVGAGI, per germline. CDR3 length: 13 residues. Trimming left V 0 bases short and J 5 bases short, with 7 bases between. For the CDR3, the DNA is TGTGCCAGCAGTTACTCGGTAGAGACTGAAGCTTTCTTT. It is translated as CASSYSVETEAFF.

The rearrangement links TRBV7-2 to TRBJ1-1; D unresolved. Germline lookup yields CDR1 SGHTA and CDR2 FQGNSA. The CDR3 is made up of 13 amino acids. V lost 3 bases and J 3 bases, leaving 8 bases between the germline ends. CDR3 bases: TGTGCCAGCAGCTTCCGGACTGACACTGAAGCTTTCTTT. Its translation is CASSFRTDTEAFF.

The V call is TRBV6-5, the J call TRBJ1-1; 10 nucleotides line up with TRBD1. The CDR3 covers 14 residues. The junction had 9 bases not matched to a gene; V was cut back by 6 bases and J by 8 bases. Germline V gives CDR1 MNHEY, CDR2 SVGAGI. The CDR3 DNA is TGTGCCAGCAGCCGGACAGGGGGTACAGCCGAAGCTTTCTTT. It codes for CASSRTGGTAEAFF.

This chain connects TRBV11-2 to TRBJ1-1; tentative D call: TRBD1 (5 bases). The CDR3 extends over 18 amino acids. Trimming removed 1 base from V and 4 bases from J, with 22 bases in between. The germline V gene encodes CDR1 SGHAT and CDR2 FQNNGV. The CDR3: CASSLGGQGLPDGTEAFF. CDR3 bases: TGTGCCAGCAGCTTAGGAGGTCAGGGTCTTCCCGACGGCACTGAAGCTTTCTTT.

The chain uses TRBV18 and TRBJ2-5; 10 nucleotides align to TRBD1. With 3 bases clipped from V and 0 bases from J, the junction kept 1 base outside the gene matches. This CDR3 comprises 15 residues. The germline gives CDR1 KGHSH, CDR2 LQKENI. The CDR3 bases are TGTGCCAGCTCACCGGGACAGGGGTACCAAGAGACCCAGTACTTC. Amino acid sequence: CASSPGQGYQETQYF.

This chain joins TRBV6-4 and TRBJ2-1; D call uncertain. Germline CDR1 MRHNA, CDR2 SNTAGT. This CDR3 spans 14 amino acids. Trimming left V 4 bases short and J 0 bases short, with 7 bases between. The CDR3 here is CASSVDISYNEQFF. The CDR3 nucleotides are TGTGCCAGCAGTGTAGATATCTCCTACAATGAGCAGTTCTTC.

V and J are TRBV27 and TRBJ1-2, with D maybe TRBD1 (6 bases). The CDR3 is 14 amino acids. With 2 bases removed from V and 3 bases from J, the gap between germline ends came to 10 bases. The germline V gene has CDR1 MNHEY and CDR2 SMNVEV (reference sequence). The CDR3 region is CASSLNRAYYGYTF. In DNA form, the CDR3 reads TGTGCCAGCAGTTTAAACAGGGCCTACTATGGCTACACCTTC.

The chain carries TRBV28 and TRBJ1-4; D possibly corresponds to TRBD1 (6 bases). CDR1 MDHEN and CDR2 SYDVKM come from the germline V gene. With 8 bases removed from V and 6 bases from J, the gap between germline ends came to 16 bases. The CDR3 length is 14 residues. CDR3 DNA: TGTGCCAGCGGGCCGGGGGGGCGCCATGAAAAACTGTTTTTT. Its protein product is CASGPGGRHEKLFF. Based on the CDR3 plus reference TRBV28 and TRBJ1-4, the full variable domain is DVKVTQSSRYLVKRTGEKVFLECVQDMDHENMFWYRQDPGLGLRLIYFSYDVKMKEKGDIPEGYSVSREKKERFSLILESASTNQTSMYLCASGPGGRHEKLFFGSGTQLSVL.

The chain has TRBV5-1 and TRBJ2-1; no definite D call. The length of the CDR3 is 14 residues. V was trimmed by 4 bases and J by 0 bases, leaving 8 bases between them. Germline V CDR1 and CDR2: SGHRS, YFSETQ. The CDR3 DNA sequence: TGCGCCAGCAGCAAACAGAGCTCCTACAATGAGCAGTTCTTC. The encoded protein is CASSKQSSYNEQFF.

The CDR3 nucleotides are TGTGCCAGTAGTAATTTGGGGCAGGCCCCCTACGAGCAGTACTTC. It specifies CASSNLGQAPYEQYF. This sequence joins TRBV19 and TRBJ2-7; weak D call: TRBD1 (5 bases). Germline CDR1 is LNHDA and CDR2 is SQIVND (reference sequence). CDR3 length: 15 amino acids. V lost 4 bases and J 2 bases, leaving 15 bases between the germline ends.

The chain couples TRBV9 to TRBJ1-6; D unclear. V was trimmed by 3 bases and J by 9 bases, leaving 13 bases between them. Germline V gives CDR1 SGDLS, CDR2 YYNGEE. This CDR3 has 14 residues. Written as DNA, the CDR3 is TGTGCCAGCAGCGGAAGGGAGGGCGGTTCACCCCTCCACTTT. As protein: CASSGREGGSPLHF.

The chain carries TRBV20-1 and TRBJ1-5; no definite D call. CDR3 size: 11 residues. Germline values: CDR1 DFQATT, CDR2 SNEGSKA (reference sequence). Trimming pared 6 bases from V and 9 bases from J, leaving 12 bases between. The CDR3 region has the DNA TGCAGTGCCTACCTGGAGTCGCCCCAGCATTTT. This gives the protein CSAYLESPQHF.

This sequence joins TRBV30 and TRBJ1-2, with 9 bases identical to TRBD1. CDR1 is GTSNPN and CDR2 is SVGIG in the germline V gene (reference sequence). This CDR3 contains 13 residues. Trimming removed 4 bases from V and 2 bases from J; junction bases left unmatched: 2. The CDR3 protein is CAWIGQGNYGYTF. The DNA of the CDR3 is TGTGCCTGGATAGGACAGGGGAACTATGGCTACACCTTC.

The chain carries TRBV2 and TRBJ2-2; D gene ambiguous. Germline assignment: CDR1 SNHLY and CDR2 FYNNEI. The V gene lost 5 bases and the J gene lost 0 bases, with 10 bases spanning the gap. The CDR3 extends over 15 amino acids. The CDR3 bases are TGTGCCAGCAGTTCAGACGGAGCGAACACCGGGGAGCTGTTTTTT. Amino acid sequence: CASSSDGANTGELFF.

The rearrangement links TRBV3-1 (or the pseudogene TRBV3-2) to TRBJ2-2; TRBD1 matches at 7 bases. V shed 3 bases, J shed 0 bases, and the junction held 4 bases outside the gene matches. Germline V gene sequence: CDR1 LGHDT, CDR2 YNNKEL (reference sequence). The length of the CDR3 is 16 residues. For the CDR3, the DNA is TGTGCCAGCAGCCAGACAACAGGGGCGAACACCGGGGAGCTGTTTTTT. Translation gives CASSQTTGANTGELFF.

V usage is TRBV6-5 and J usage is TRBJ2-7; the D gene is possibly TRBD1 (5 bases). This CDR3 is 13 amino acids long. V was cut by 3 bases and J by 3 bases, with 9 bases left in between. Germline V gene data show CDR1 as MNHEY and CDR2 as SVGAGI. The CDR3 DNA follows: TGTGCCAGCAGTTATACAGGAGTCTACGAGCAGTACTTC. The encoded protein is CASSYTGVYEQYF.

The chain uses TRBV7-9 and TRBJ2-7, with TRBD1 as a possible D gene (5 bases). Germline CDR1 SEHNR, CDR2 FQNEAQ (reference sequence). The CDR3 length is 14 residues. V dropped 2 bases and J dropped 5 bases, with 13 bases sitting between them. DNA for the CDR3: TGTGCCAGCAGCTTAAACCCAGGGTCTGACGAGCAGTACTTC. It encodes CASSLNPGSDEQYF.

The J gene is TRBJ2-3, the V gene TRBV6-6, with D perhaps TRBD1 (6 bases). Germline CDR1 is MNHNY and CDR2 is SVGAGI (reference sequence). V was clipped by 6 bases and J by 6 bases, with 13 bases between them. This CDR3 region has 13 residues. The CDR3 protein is CASRSPQGDTQYF. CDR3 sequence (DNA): TGTGCCAGCAGATCCCCCCAGGGGGATACGCAGTATTTT.